This is a list of T cell receptor beta chains from one sample in a study of CD8 T cells in ankylosing spondylitis. TCRdb reprocessed the 5' RACE reads with MiXCR, giving one entry per CDR3 protein. This sample has around 120,000 distinct CDR3 sequences, with less than 25% found just once. Sequencing used synovial fluid, either unsorted or a sorted T cell fraction (not recorded which). The receptors were sampled from a male donor with ankylosing spondylitis. Both conserved end residues are part of each CDR3. The D gene is left open where the match is weak. Expanded clones are given a class, and other clones once, few, many or no size at all.

CDR3nt,CDR3aa,j_gene,v_gene,d_gene,abundance
TGTGCCAGCAGCGATACATCCGGGACAGTCAACTCCTACGAGCAGTACTTC,CASSDTSGTVNSYEQYF,TRBJ2-7,TRBV7-9,TRBD1,NA
TGTGCCAGCAGCTCTGACAGGGAGGACATTCAGTACTTC,CASSSDREDIQYF,TRBJ2-4,TRBV7-8,NA,NA
TGTGCCAGCAGAGGGGGGGGAGAGACCCAGTACTTC,CASRGGGETQYF,TRBJ2-5,TRBV7-2,NA,NA
TGTGCCAGCAGCCGACTAAAAGTCACCGGGGAGCTGTTTTTT,CASSRLKVTGELFF,TRBJ2-2,TRBV7-2,NA,few
TGTGCCACCAGTGACCGGCTGGGTGAAGCTTTCTTT,CATSDRLGEAFF,TRBJ1-1,TRBV24-1,NA,few
TGTGCCAGCTCACCCGAAACAGGGGCCTCTGGAAACACCATATATTTT,CASSPETGASGNTIYF,TRBJ1-3,TRBV18,TRBD1,NA
TGCGCCAGCAGCTTGGAGGGCAACTATGGCTACACCTTC,CASSLEGNYGYTF,TRBJ1-2,TRBV5-1,NA,NA
TGTGCCAGCAGCTTAGGGCTAGCGGGAAACTACAATGAGCAGTTCTTC,CASSLGLAGNYNEQFF,TRBJ2-1,TRBV7-9,TRBD2,NA
TGTGCCAGCAGGAACAGGGGCGAGACCCAGTACTTC,CASRNRGETQYF,TRBJ2-5,TRBV6-5,TRBD1,NA
TGTGCCAGCAGCCCATTGTCTGAAGTTCCTTACGAGCAGTACTTC,CASSPLSEVPYEQYF,TRBJ2-7,TRBV14,NA,NA
TGCAGCGTACAACTCGGACAGGGCGGAACTGAAGCTTTCTTT,CSVQLGQGGTEAFF,TRBJ1-1,TRBV29-1,TRBD1,NA
TGTGCCAGCAGCACCCGGGACCCAGTTACGGGTACGCAGTATTTT,CASSTRDPVTGTQYF,TRBJ2-3,TRBV7-9,NA,NA
TGCGCCAGCAGCATCGGGACAGAGGAGAAGCAGTACTTC,CASSIGTEEKQYF,TRBJ2-7,TRBV5-1,TRBD1,few
TGCAGTGCCACAGGGGGCCAAGAGACCCAGTACTTC,CSATGGQETQYF,TRBJ2-5,TRBV20-1,TRBD1,many
TGCAGTGCAAGTTCGGGGGGCACTGAAGCTTTCTTT,CSASSGGTEAFF,TRBJ1-1,TRBV20-1,NA,few
TGTGCCATCAGTGAGTCTGATGCTGGCTACACCTTC,CAISESDAGYTF,TRBJ1-2,TRBV10-3,NA,NA
TGTGCCATCCGGAGACAGGGGCCATCCACCGGGGAGCTGTTTTTT,CAIRRQGPSTGELFF,TRBJ2-2,TRBV10-3,TRBD1,few
TGTGCCAGCAGCTTGGGACTGAGCACAGATACGCAGTATTTT,CASSLGLSTDTQYF,TRBJ2-3,TRBV5-6,NA,NA
TGTGCCAGCAGCCCCCTCTTGGGGCAGGGGGCTGTCACCGGGGAGCTGTTTTTT,CASSPLLGQGAVTGELFF,TRBJ2-2,TRBV3-1,TRBD1,many
TGCAGTGCTAGTCCTCCGGGACAGCTAAACATTCAGTACTTC,CSASPPGQLNIQYF,TRBJ2-4,TRBV20-1,TRBD1,many
TGTGCCAGCTCACCGGACAGCGGAGAGACCCAGTACTTC,CASSPDSGETQYF,TRBJ2-5,TRBV18,NA,many
TGTGCCAGCAGTGCCCGACTAGGGTCCAATGAGCAGTTCTTC,CASSARLGSNEQFF,TRBJ2-1,TRBV2,NA,many
TGCAGTGCTAGAGACCCCCTTTTCACAGATACGCAGTATTTT,CSARDPLFTDTQYF,TRBJ2-3,TRBV20-1,NA,NA
TGCGCCAGCAGCTCCGGACTAGCGGGATCAGATACGCAGTATTTT,CASSSGLAGSDTQYF,TRBJ2-3,TRBV5-1,TRBD2,NA
TGTGCCAGCAGCCAGGGGGGGACAGGGGCAGAAGCTTTCTTT,CASSQGGTGAEAFF,TRBJ1-1,TRBV7-2,TRBD1,NA
TGTGCCAGCAGTGGGACTAGCGGGACCACAGATACGCAGTATTTT,CASSGTSGTTDTQYF,TRBJ2-3,TRBV6-1,TRBD2,NA
TGTGCCACCAGCAGTGGGGGGGCCTATAATTCACCCCTCCACTTT,CATSSGGAYNSPLHF,TRBJ1-6,TRBV15,NA,many
TGTGCCAGCAGCTTAGTGATCAATGAAAAACTGTTTTTT,CASSLVINEKLFF,TRBJ1-4,TRBV7-2,NA,NA
TGCAGTGCTAGCCCCCTCCGGGACCTCACAGATACGCAGTATTTT,CSASPLRDLTDTQYF,TRBJ2-3,TRBV20-1,NA,NA
TGTGCCAGCTCACCCTTAGCGGGGACCACAGATACGCAGTATTTT,CASSPLAGTTDTQYF,TRBJ2-3,TRBV18,TRBD2,few
TGTGCCAGCAGCCCTCCTCGAGGCTGGGACACCGGGGAGCTGTTTTTT,CASSPPRGWDTGELFF,TRBJ2-2,TRBV9,NA,NA
TGTGCCAGCAGCTTTGGTATCGACAATGAGCAGTTCTTC,CASSFGIDNEQFF,TRBJ2-1,TRBV5-4,NA,NA
TGTGCCAGCAGTTATGCCGCTAGCGGTAGCACAGATACGCAGTATTTT,CASSYAASGSTDTQYF,TRBJ2-3,TRBV6-5,TRBD2,NA
TGCAGCGTCCAGACAGGGGGGGACACTGAAGCTTTCTTT,CSVQTGGDTEAFF,TRBJ1-1,TRBV29-1,TRBD1,NA
TGTGCCAGTAGTCCGACCAGGAACACTGAAGCTTTCTTT,CASSPTRNTEAFF,TRBJ1-1,TRBV19,NA,NA
TGCAGTGCTAGACTCACAGGGGCGAAAAATTCACCCCTCCACTTT,CSARLTGAKNSPLHF,TRBJ1-6,TRBV20-1,TRBD1,NA
TGTGCCAGCAGCCTAAGCGGGAGTGTCGCAGATACGCAGTATTTT,CASSLSGSVADTQYF,TRBJ2-3,TRBV12-3/TRBV12-4,TRBD2,NA